A single sample gave rise to the 30 T cell receptor beta chains below, sequenced in a study of shared clonotypes between healthy human individuals. TCRdb's copy holds only in-frame clones and misses some; the assay was immunoSEQ multiplex PCR. The sample records around 560,000 clones, 95% being singletons. Cells designated naive CD8 were CD45RO-negative and were positively selected for CCR7, with terminally differentiated effector memory CD45RA+ cells excluded. The sample consisted of naive CD8+ T cells sorted from blood. Receptors originate from a woman in her 30s in good health.

V gene TRBV14 combines with J gene TRBJ1-6, with unresolved D. CDR1 and CDR2 from the germline V gene are SGHDN and FVKESK. V was cut by 6 bases and J by 1 base, with 4 bases left in between. The CDR3 totals 13 residues. In DNA, the CDR3 is TGTGCCAGCAGAGGTTCCTATAATTCACCCCTCCACTTT. This sequence encodes CASRGSYNSPLHF.

The genes are TRBV13 and TRBJ2-1, with D maybe TRBD2 (7 bases). Germline CDR1 PRHDT, CDR2 FYEKMQ (reference sequence). V was clipped by 7 bases and J by 6 bases, with 16 bases between them. CDR3 length: 14 residues. CDR3 protein: CASNQGRESNEQFF. CDR3 in DNA: TGTGCCAGCAACCAGGGGCGGGAGTCCAATGAGCAGTTCTTC.

The V and J genes are TRBV29-1 and TRBJ2-7, with 13 bases identical to TRBD2. V shed 3 bases and J 3 bases; nucleotides not matched to a gene: 8. CDR1 and CDR2 from the germline V gene are SQVTM and ANQGSEA. The CDR3 has 16 amino acids. CDR3 protein: CSVEGLAGNEIYEQYF. In DNA form, the CDR3 reads TGCAGCGTTGAGGGACTAGCGGGAAACGAAATCTACGAGCAGTACTTC.

This chain connects TRBV2 to TRBJ2-3, with D possibly TRBD2 on 5 matching bases. The CDR3 is made up of 15 amino acids. Germline V gene lookup returns CDR1 SNHLY and CDR2 FYNNEI. The V end lost 0 bases, the J end lost 4 bases, and 11 bases lay between the germline ends. CDR3 nucleotide sequence: TGTGCCAGCAGTGAAGCGAGCGGAGAGGCAGATACGCAGTATTTT. Encoded protein: CASSEASGEADTQYF.

The chain uses TRBV6-1 and TRBJ1-1, with 7 bases matching TRBD1. Germline trimming cut 4 bases from V and 5 bases from J; bases unmatched to any gene: 7. The germline gives CDR1 MNHNS, CDR2 SASEGT. The CDR3 loop spans 14 amino acids. For the CDR3, the DNA is TGTGCCAGCAGTGGTAGACAGGGATGGACTGAAGCTTTCTTT. This gives the protein CASSGRQGWTEAFF.

This chain links TRBV15 with TRBJ2-4, with D possibly being TRBD2 (7 bases). With 3 bases removed from V and 6 bases from J, the gap between germline ends came to 15 bases. Germline V gives CDR1 LNHNV, CDR2 YYDKDF (reference sequence). The CDR3 runs to 15 residues. CDR3: CATSSVGGRGNIQYF. In DNA, the CDR3 is TGTGCCACCAGCAGCGTCGGGGGGCGTGGAAACATTCAGTACTTC. The variable domain in full, completed from reference TRBV15 and TRBJ2-4, reads DAMVIQNPRYQVTQFGKPVTLSCSQTLNHNVMYWYQQKSSQAPKLLFHYYDKDFNNEADTPDNFQSRRPNTSFCFLDIRSPGLGDTAMYLCATSSVGGRGNIQYFGAGTRLSVL.

A note on this clone: Other DNA sequences within the sample encode an identical CDR3. In nucleotides, the CDR3 is TGTGCCAGCAGTTTGTCAGGAGCGAATCAGCCCCAGCATTTT. Amino acid sequence: CASSLSGANQPQHF. This sequence joins TRBV27 and TRBJ1-5; no firm D call. Germline assignment: CDR1 MNHEY and CDR2 SMNVEV (reference sequence). This CDR3 spans 14 amino acids. V lost 3 bases and J lost 4, with 10 bases in between.

The genes are TRBV28 and TRBJ1-2, with 7 positions matching TRBD1. Unmatched junction bases numbered 13, after V lost 4 bases and J lost 2 bases. The CDR3 has 17 residues. Germline CDR1 reads MDHEN; CDR2 reads SYDVKM. CDR3 DNA: TGTGCCAGCAGTTCGGGGGACAGTCCGTTTGGGAACTATGGCTACACCTTC. Translating gives CASSSGDSPFGNYGYTF.

The CDR3: CASSGSTGWSYEQYF. The CDR3 bases are TGTGCCAGCAGTGGGTCGACAGGGTGGTCCTACGAGCAGTACTTC. This chain joins TRBV6-1 and TRBJ2-7; 7 nucleotides line up with TRBD1. The CDR3 covers 15 residues. Germline V gene sequence: CDR1 MNHNS, CDR2 SASEGT. V lost 4 bases to trimming and J lost 1 base; unmatched junction nucleotides: 7.

This chain joins TRBV28 and TRBJ1-1; a possible D gene is TRBD1 (5 bases). V lost 5 bases and J 1 base, leaving 11 bases between the germline ends. In germline, CDR1 is MDHEN, CDR2 SYDVKM. This CDR3 comprises 14 residues. This CDR3 is CASSTYTGNTEAFF. The CDR3 DNA follows: TGTGCCAGCAGTACCTACACAGGGAACACTGAAGCTTTCTTT.

The rearrangement joins TRBV5-6 to TRBJ2-7; TRBD1 is a possible D gene (5 bases). This CDR3 spans 13 amino acids. The germline V gene has CDR1 SGHDT and CDR2 YYEEEE. V shed 2 bases and J shed 7 bases, with 13 bases lying between them. DNA of the CDR3: TGTGCCAGCAGCTTACCCGGACAAGAAGAGCAGTACTTC. As protein: CASSLPGQEEQYF.

This chain connects TRBV28 to TRBJ1-4; no definite D call. Germline V lookup: CDR1 MDHEN, CDR2 SYDVKM. The ends were cut back, 3 bases at V and 7 bases at J, with 9 bases in the middle. This CDR3 is 13 amino acids long. CDR3 DNA: TGTGCCAGCAGTTTCGAAGGAGGTGAAAAACTGTTTTTT. It is translated as CASSFEGGEKLFF.

Remarks on this clone: This CDR3 is also generated by other DNA sequences in the sample. The chain is built from TRBV28 and TRBJ2-7, with D maybe TRBD2 (5 bases). Trimming removed 3 bases at V and 4 bases at J, with 7 bases between. The CDR3 spans 12 residues. Germline loops: CDR1 MDHEN, CDR2 SYDVKM. The CDR3 region has the DNA TGTGCCAGCAGTTTCGGGAATTACGAGCAGTACTTC. It yields the protein CASSFGNYEQYF.

V usage is TRBV28 and J usage is TRBJ2-1; D may be TRBD1 (5 bases). The CDR3 is 14 amino acids. The V gene lost 3 bases and the J gene lost 8 bases, with 14 bases spanning the gap. Germline assignment: CDR1 MDHEN and CDR2 SYDVKM. This chain's CDR3 is CASSLRWEGDEQFF. CDR3 bases: TGTGCCAGCAGTTTGCGGTGGGAAGGGGATGAGCAGTTCTTC.

The chain has TRBV4-1 and TRBJ2-1; 10 bases are shared with TRBD2. Losses at the gene ends were 3 bases for V and 5 bases for J; bases not matched to a gene: 7. The germline CDR1 and CDR2 sequences are MGHRA and YSYEKL. This CDR3 comprises 16 residues. The CDR3 spells CASSHLGLAEDNEQFF. The CDR3, as DNA: TGCGCCAGCAGCCACCTTGGACTAGCGGAAGACAATGAGCAGTTCTTC.

This sequence joins TRBV15 and TRBJ2-5, with D tentatively TRBD1 (6 bases). CDR1 LNHNV and CDR2 YYDKDF come from the germline V gene (reference sequence). CDR3 length: 14 residues. Trimming took off 3 bases at V and 2 bases at J, with 10 bases between the two ends. The chain's CDR3 is CATSSWDKQETQYF. The CDR3 bases are TGTGCCACCAGCAGCTGGGACAAACAAGAGACCCAGTACTTC.

This clone was seen once. The rearrangement uses TRBV4-1 and TRBJ1-5; 7 bases match TRBD1. The CDR3 is 15 residues long. V was clipped by 6 bases and J by 6 bases; unmatched bases: 11. Germline V lookup: CDR1 MGHRA, CDR2 YSYEKL. The CDR3 sequence is CASRQTGERIQPQHF. The CDR3 region has the DNA TGCGCCAGCAGGCAAACAGGGGAACGGATTCAGCCCCAGCATTTT.

The chain employs TRBV7-9 and TRBJ2-2, with D possibly matching TRBD1 (5 bases). V was clipped by 1 base and J by 1 base, with 10 bases between them. In germline, CDR1 is SEHNR, CDR2 FQNEAQ (reference sequence). CDR3 size: 16 residues. The DNA for the CDR3 is TGTGCCAGCAGCTTAGTAGACAGAAAGAACACCGGGGAGCTGTTTTTT. Amino acids: CASSLVDRKNTGELFF.

The count of this clone is one. The chain joins TRBV9 to TRBJ2-1, with 11 bases matching TRBD2. Germline CDR1 reads SGDLS; CDR2 reads YYNGEE. The CDR3 spans 17 residues. Trimming at V came to 3 bases and at J to 2 bases, leaving 7 bases not matched to a gene. In nucleotides, the CDR3 is TGTGCCAGCAGCGGCACTAGCGGGAGTTCCCCCTACAATGAGCAGTTCTTC. Translated: CASSGTSGSSPYNEQFF.

This chain uses TRBV28 with TRBJ2-7; 7 bases fit TRBD2. This CDR3 is 14 amino acids long. J lost 4 bases, V lost 3 bases, and 6 bases had no gene match. Germline V gives CDR1 MDHEN, CDR2 SYDVKM. This CDR3 is CASSFRLALYEQYF. The CDR3 region has the DNA TGTGCCAGCAGTTTCCGACTAGCATTGTACGAGCAGTACTTC.

J is TRBJ2-1 and V is TRBV16; D may correspond to TRBD1 or TRBD2 (5 bases each). Germline loops: CDR1 KGHSY, CDR2 FQNENV. Trimming took off 5 bases at V and 0 bases at J, with 17 bases between the two ends. This CDR3 has 17 residues. CDR3 sequence reads: CASSYRGSFSSYNEQFF. CDR3 nucleotides: TGTGCCAGCAGCTACCGGGGCAGTTTTAGCTCCTACAATGAGCAGTTCTTC. Full variable domain (remainder filled in from reference TRBV16 and TRBJ2-1): GEEVAQTPKHLVRGEGQKAKLYCAPIKGHSYVFWYQQVLKNEFKFLISFQNENVFDETGMPKERFSAKCLPNSPCSLEIQATKLEDSAVYFCASSYRGSFSSYNEQFFGPGTRLTVL.

Written as DNA, the CDR3 is TGTGCCAGCAGTTTGGGGACCCTTGGCACAGATACGCAGTATTTT. This codes for CASSLGTLGTDTQYF. The chain has TRBV28 and TRBJ2-3, with D perhaps being TRBD1 or TRBD2 (5 bases each). The germline V gene encodes CDR1 MDHEN and CDR2 SYDVKM. The CDR3 has 15 residues. Trimming took off 3 bases at V and 1 base at J, with 11 bases between the two ends.

The J gene is TRBJ2-7, the V gene TRBV28; the match to TRBD2 covers 7 bases. CDR1 is MDHEN, CDR2 SYDVKM, per germline. The CDR3 length is 17 residues. With V trimmed by 6 bases and J by 2 bases, 16 bases remained unmatched. The CDR3 DNA reads TGTGCCAGCAGCCCGTCGTTCCCTAGCGGAAAAACCTACGAGCAGTACTTC. As protein: CASSPSFPSGKTYEQYF.

This chain connects TRBV4-1 to TRBJ2-7, with 8 bases identical to TRBD1. CDR3 length: 14 residues. Trimming took 4 bases from V and 6 from J; bases not matched to a gene: 8. Germline CDR1 and CDR2: MGHRA and YSYEKL. CDR3 amino acids: CASSPTGGYGEQYF. CDR3 in DNA: TGCGCCAGCAGCCCCACAGGGGGTTACGGCGAGCAGTACTTC.

The V call is TRBV29-1, the J call TRBJ2-3; TRBD2 matches at 11 bases. J gave up 4 bases and V 4 bases, and 4 bases lay outside the gene matches. The germline CDR1 and CDR2 sequences are SQVTM and ANQGSEA. The CDR3 sequence is 14 residues long. CDR3 amino acids: CSVGTSGRADTQYF. In DNA form, the CDR3 reads TGCAGCGTTGGTACTAGCGGGAGAGCAGATACGCAGTATTTT.

This chain joins TRBV5-6 and TRBJ2-1; 13 nucleotides line up with TRBD2. CDR1 SGHDT and CDR2 YYEEEE come from the germline V gene. Unmatched junction bases numbered 9, after V lost 5 bases and J lost 4 bases. The CDR3 is 17 amino acids. CDR3 coding DNA: TGTGCCAGCAGGGGGACTAGCGGGAAGAAATTTTACAATGAGCAGTTCTTC. Translation: CASRGTSGKKFYNEQFF.

The CDR3 reads CAISESTHSHGDYEQYF. CDR3 bases: TGTGCCATCAGTGAGTCGACTCATTCACACGGAGACTACGAGCAGTACTTC. This sequence joins TRBV10-3 and TRBJ2-7; unclear D gene. V dropped 0 bases and J dropped 3 bases, with 18 bases sitting between them. Germline CDR1 and CDR2: ENHRY and SYGVKD. The CDR3 runs 17 residues.

V is TRBV27 and J is TRBJ2-7; 8 bases line up with TRBD1. Germline CDR1 and CDR2: MNHEY and SMNVEV (reference sequence). CDR3 length: 14 amino acids. Trimming cost V 5 bases and J 1 base; bases outside gene matches: 4. Here the CDR3 reads CASSERQGSYEQYF. CDR3 coding DNA: TGTGCCAGCAGTGAGAGACAGGGGTCCTACGAGCAGTACTTC.

The chain recombines TRBV18 with TRBJ2-7; tentative D call: TRBD1 (5 bases). The CDR3 runs 21 residues. Trimming removed 6 bases at V and 0 bases at J, with 33 bases between. CDR1 and CDR2 (germline): KGHSH, LQKENI. In DNA, the CDR3 is TGTGCCAGCTCCCACTCATCGCCCCCACCTGACAGCCTAAGTTACTCCTACGAGCAGTACTTC. Translating it yields CASSHSSPPPDSLSYSYEQYF.

The chain couples TRBV5-4 to TRBJ1-3, with D unresolved. CDR1 is SGHNT and CDR2 is YYREEE in the germline V gene (reference sequence). The CDR3 consists of 13 residues. V was cut by 3 bases and J by 4 bases, with 8 bases left in between. This CDR3 reads CASSWGSGNTIYF. Here the CDR3 DNA reads TGTGCCAGCAGCTGGGGATCCGGAAACACCATATATTTT.